This TCR beta chain was observed in a study of blood T cell repertoires in COVID-19. Study background: Researchers got acute and convalescent COVID-19 samples from the United States, Italy and Spain. From T cells, B-cell-depleted T cells, or PBMCs came the material, which was cDNA or gDNA.

V was pared by 9 bases and J by 4 bases, with 11 bases of the junction left unmatched. The CDR3 totals 15 residues. In germline, CDR1 is LNHDA, CDR2 SQIVND (reference sequence). Per the study methods: Amplification of reference gene primers provided the estimated nucleated cell counts. The repertoire was sequenced with immunoSEQ multiplex PCR; TCRdb's copy has only in-frame clones and lacks some. D and trimming come from the DNA, and the V and J calls and clone size come from that table. The data contain 70,000 to 90,000 clones, 88% of them singletons. Material: peripheral blood. The receptor was isolated from a human donor in a cohort sampled during active COVID-19. The chain has TRBV19 and TRBJ2-5; 10 nucleotides agree with TRBD2. This CDR3 is CASTESGGALETQYF. The CDR3 bases are TGTGCCAGCACAGAAAGCGGGGGGGCTTTAGAGACCCAGTACTTC.